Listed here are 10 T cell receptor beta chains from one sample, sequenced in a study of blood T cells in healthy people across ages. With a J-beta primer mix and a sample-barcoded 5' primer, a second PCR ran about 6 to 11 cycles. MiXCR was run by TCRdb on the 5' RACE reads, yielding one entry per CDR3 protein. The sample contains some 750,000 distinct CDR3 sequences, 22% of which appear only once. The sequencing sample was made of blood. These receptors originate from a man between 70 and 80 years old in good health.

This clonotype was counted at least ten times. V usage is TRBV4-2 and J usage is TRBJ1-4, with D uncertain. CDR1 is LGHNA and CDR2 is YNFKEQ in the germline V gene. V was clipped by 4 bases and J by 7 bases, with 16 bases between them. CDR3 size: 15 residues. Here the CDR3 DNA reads TGTGCCAGCAGCCCCAACTCCGTCCGGGGTGAAAAACTGTTTTTT. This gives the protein CASSPNSVRGEKLFF.

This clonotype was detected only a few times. As DNA, the CDR3 is TGTGCCAGCGGTCACAGGGTCCCGCTCTACGAGCAGTACTTC. Residues: CASGHRVPLYEQYF. The chain recombines TRBV12-3 or TRBV12-4 with TRBJ2-5; a weak D match, TRBD1 (6 bases). With the DNA end fitting TRBJ2-7 better, the J assignment may be wrong. The CDR3 length is 14 residues.

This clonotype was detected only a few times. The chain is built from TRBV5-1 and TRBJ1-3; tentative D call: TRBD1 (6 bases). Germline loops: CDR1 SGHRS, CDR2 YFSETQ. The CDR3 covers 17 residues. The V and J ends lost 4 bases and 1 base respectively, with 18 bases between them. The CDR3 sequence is CASSENGTPKSGNTIYF. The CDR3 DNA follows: TGCGCCAGCAGCGAGAACGGGACACCAAAATCTGGAAACACCATATATTTT.

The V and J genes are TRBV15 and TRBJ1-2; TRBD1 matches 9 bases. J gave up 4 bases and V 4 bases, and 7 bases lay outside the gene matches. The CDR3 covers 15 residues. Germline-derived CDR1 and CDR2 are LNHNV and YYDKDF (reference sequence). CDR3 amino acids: CATSIATGGIYGYTF. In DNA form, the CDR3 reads TGTGCCACCAGCATTGCGACAGGGGGAATCTATGGCTACACCTTC.

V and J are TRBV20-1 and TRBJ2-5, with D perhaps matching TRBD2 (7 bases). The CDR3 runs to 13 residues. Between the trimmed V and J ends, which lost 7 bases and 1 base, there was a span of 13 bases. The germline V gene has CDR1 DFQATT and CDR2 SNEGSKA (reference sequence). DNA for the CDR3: TGCAGTGTAAATCGGGGGGCCCAAGAGACCCAGTACTTC. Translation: CSVNRGAQETQYF.

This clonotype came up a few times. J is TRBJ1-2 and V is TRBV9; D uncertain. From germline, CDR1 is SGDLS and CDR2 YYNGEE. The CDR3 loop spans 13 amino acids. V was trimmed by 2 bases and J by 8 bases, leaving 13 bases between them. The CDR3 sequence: CASSVTASRGYTF. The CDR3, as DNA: TGTGCCAGCAGCGTTACGGCTTCGAGGGGCTACACCTTC.

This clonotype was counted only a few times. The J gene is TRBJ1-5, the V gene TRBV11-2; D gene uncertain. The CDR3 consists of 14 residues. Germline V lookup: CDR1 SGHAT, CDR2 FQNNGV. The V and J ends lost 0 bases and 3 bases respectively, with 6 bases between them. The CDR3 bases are TGTGCCAGCAGCTTAGAAGGGATCAATCAGCCCCAGCATTTT. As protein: CASSLEGINQPQHF.

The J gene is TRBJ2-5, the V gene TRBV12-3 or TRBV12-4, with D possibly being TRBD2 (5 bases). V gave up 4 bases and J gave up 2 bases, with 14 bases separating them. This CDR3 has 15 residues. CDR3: CASSYYQDFQETQYF. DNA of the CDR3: TGTGCCAGCAGTTACTACCAGGACTTTCAAGAGACCCAGTACTTC.

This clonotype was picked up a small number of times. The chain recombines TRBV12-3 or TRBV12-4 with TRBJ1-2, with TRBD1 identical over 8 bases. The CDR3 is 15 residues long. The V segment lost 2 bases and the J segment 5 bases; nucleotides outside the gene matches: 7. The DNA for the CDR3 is TGTGCCAGCAGTTTAAAGGCGGACAGGGCTTATGGCTACACCTTC. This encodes CASSLKADRAYGYTF.

The CDR3 here is CASSRQTGLAGELFF. The CDR3 DNA is TGTGCCAGCAGCCGCCAGACAGGGTTAGCCGGGGAGCTGTTTTTT. V is TRBV12-3 or TRBV12-4 and J is TRBJ2-2; TRBD1 aligns across 7 bases. V gave up 6 bases and J gave up 6 bases; unmatched junction bases: 10. CDR3 length equals 15 residues.